A single sample gave rise to the 16 T cell receptor beta chains below, sequenced in a study of T-cell reconstitution after alpha-beta-depleted transplantation in children. Unique molecular identifiers were incorporated during preparation of the TCRbeta library. TCRdb called the PCR reads again in MiXCR, with one record for every CDR3 protein. The data show 100,000 to 130,000 distinct CDR3 sequences, with approximately 6.6% seen just once and 23% held by the top ten. Sequenced here: PBMCs, mostly from graft donor cells, sampled 360 days after TCRalphabeta/CD19-depleted stem cell transplant. These receptor sequences come from a male patient aged 2 to 10 who had a stem cell transplant for acute lymphoblastic leukemia, so the T cells may come from the graft donor.

This clonotype turned up a few times. J is TRBJ2-7 and V is TRBV5-1, with 8 positions matching TRBD2. CDR3 size: 13 residues. Germline-derived CDR1 and CDR2 are SGHRS and YFSETQ. J lost 3 bases, V lost 3 bases, and 2 bases had no gene match. In DNA form, the CDR3 reads TGCGCCAGCAGCTCCGGGACTAGCTACGAGCAGTACTTC. This encodes CASSSGTSYEQYF.

This clonotype was detected ten times or more. The rearrangement uses TRBV5-1 and TRBJ1-1, with D unclear. The germline V and J ends were trimmed by 5 bases and 1 base, with 3 bases remaining between them. Germline V gene sequence: CDR1 SGHRS, CDR2 YFSETQ. The CDR3 loop spans 11 amino acids. The CDR3 sequence is CASRGNTEAFF. The DNA of the CDR3 is TGCGCCAGCAGGGGGAACACTGAAGCTTTCTTT.

This clonotype was seen a few times. The CDR3 here is CASSYSIETQYF. The CDR3 region has the DNA TGTGCCAGCAGTTACTCGATAGAGACCCAGTACTTC. The chain couples TRBV6-2 or TRBV6-3 to TRBJ2-5; D is ambiguous. The CDR3 loop spans 12 amino acids. CDR1 and CDR2 (germline): MNHEY, SVGEGT. The V end lost 0 bases, the J end lost 4 bases, and 3 bases lay between the germline ends.

This clonotype came up many times. The chain joins TRBV10-3 to TRBJ2-5; 9 positions agree with TRBD2. The CDR3 covers 16 residues. CDR1 and CDR2 from the germline V gene are ENHRY and SYGVKD. Losses at the gene ends were 4 bases for V and 4 bases for J; bases not matched to a gene: 10. CDR3 residues: CAISGGTGTSRETQYF. The CDR3 region has the DNA TGTGCCATCAGTGGGGGAACCGGGACTAGCAGAGAGACCCAGTACTTC.

This clonotype has a handful of counts. The V gene is TRBV6-1, the J gene TRBJ1-3, with D tentatively TRBD1 (5 bases). Per germline, CDR1 MNHNS and CDR2 SASEGT. This CDR3 is built from 17 residues. Trimming took off 5 bases at V and 0 bases at J, with 17 bases between the two ends. CDR3 amino acids: CASSPSGSPSSGNTIYF. As DNA, the CDR3 is TGTGCCAGCAGTCCGTCAGGGTCCCCTAGCTCTGGAAACACCATATATTTT.

This clonotype was seen more than once but under ten times. The J gene is TRBJ2-7, the V gene TRBV4-3, with D tentatively TRBD2 (5 bases). The CDR3 covers 15 residues. Trimming took off 0 bases at V and 6 bases at J, with 15 bases between the two ends. CDR1 LGHNA and CDR2 YSLEER come from the germline V gene. In nucleotides, the CDR3 is TGCGCCAGCAGCCAAGATCGGAGGTTAAGCAGCGAGCAGTACTTC. This codes for CASSQDRRLSSEQYF.

V is TRBV2 and J is TRBJ2-1; D is perhaps TRBD2 (6 bases). This CDR3 contains 15 residues. V was clipped by 10 bases and J by 10 bases, with 26 bases between them. The germline gives CDR1 SNHLY, CDR2 FYNNEI. The CDR3 spells CAIRIGRDWPPEQFF. The CDR3 nucleotides read TGTGCCATCCGAATCGGGCGGGACTGGCCCCCCGAGCAGTTCTTC.

The table lists this clonotype with many counts. CDR3 sequence (DNA): TGCGCCAGCAGCTTAGAAGGGGGCGGCGAAAAACTGTTTTTT. Translated, it gives CASSLEGGGEKLFF. The chain recombines TRBV5-1 with TRBJ1-4, with TRBD1 matching 7 bases. With 2 bases clipped from V and 8 bases from J, the junction kept 6 bases outside the gene matches. The V gene's germline CDR1 is SGHRS and CDR2 YFSETQ. This CDR3 comprises 14 residues.

In its sample, this clonotype was seen many times. The V gene is TRBV20-1, the J gene TRBJ1-2; D not resolved. The CDR3 contains 11 residues. With 2 bases removed from V and 7 bases from J, the gap between germline ends came to 8 bases. The germline V gene has CDR1 DFQATT and CDR2 SNEGSKA (reference sequence). The CDR3 here is CSARWQFGYTF. CDR3 nucleotides: TGCAGTGCTAGATGGCAATTTGGCTACACCTTC.

This clonotype was detected once. The CDR3 loop reads CASSPGTPLSNQPQHF. As DNA, the CDR3 is TGTGCCAGTAGTCCGGGGACACCTCTTAGCAATCAGCCCCAGCATTTT. The chain uses TRBV19 and TRBJ1-5; tentative D call: TRBD1 (6 bases). With 5 bases removed from V and 0 bases from J, the gap between germline ends came to 14 bases. The CDR3 consists of 16 residues. CDR1 LNHDA and CDR2 SQIVND come from the germline V gene (reference sequence). The full variable domain, in which reference TRBV19 and TRBJ1-5 provide the parts outside the CDR3, is DGGITQSPKYLFRKEGQNVTLSCEQNLNHDAMYWYRQDPGQGLRLIYYSQIVNDFQKGDIAEGYSVSREKKESFPLTVTSAQKNPTAFYLCASSPGTPLSNQPQHFGDGTRLSIL.

This clonotype was recorded many times. The chain is built from TRBV3-1 and TRBJ1-3; D is undetermined. V was shortened by 4 bases and J by 5 bases, with 9 bases between the two germline ends. CDR3 size: 13 residues. CDR1 and CDR2 (germline): LGHDT, YNNKEL (reference sequence). Here the CDR3 reads CASSPEARNTIYF. CDR3 coding DNA: TGTGCCAGCAGCCCAGAGGCTAGAAACACCATATATTTT.

This clonotype was seen many times. The rearrangement uses TRBV29-1 and TRBJ2-7; 7 positions agree with TRBD1. V shed 3 bases and J 2 bases; nucleotides not matched to a gene: 4. The CDR3 is 13 residues long. Germline CDR1 SQVTM, CDR2 ANQGSEA. CDR3 amino acids: CSVDRQGTYEQYF. The DNA for the CDR3 is TGCAGCGTTGACAGACAGGGAACCTACGAGCAGTACTTC.

This clonotype appeared many times. The chain couples TRBV10-3 to TRBJ2-7; D is unresolved. The CDR3 has 13 amino acids. V was trimmed by 6 bases and J by 3 bases, leaving 12 bases between them. In germline, CDR1 is ENHRY, CDR2 SYGVKD. In nucleotides, the CDR3 is TGTGCCATCAGGAGACCGCTGCACTACGAGCAGTACTTC. Its translation is CAIRRPLHYEQYF.

The rearrangement joins TRBV20-1 to TRBJ2-7; maybe TRBD2 (5 bases). V dropped 5 bases and J dropped 0 bases, with 11 bases sitting between them. The CDR3 loop spans 13 amino acids. The germline CDR1 and CDR2 sequences are DFQATT and SNEGSKA (reference sequence). This CDR3 reads CSAVGLHSYEQYF. The CDR3 DNA reads TGCAGTGCTGTAGGACTTCACTCCTACGAGCAGTACTTC.

This clonotype showed up many times. The chain employs TRBV12-3 or TRBV12-4 and TRBJ2-2; TRBD2 might be the D (5 bases). The CDR3 is 17 amino acids. V gave up 3 bases and J gave up 5 bases, with 19 bases separating them. DNA of the CDR3: TGTGCCAGCAGTTTTTCGGACTCTCCCCCTGGGACCGGGGAGCTGTTTTTT. Protein sequence: CASSFSDSPPGTGELFF.

At least ten counts were recorded for this clonotype. V gene TRBV5-5 combines with J gene TRBJ2-3; D is perhaps TRBD2 (6 bases). Germline V gives CDR1 SGHKS, CDR2 YYEKEE (reference sequence). V lost 7 bases, J lost 3 bases, and 15 bases lay in between. This CDR3 is built from 14 residues. CDR3 DNA: TGTGCCAGCCGCCGGGACTTGGGAACAGATACGCAGTATTTT. Translated, it gives CASRRDLGTDTQYF.